This is a list of T cell receptor beta chains from one sample in a study of blood T cell repertoires in COVID-19. TCRdb's table, derived via immunoSEQ multiplex PCR, lists solely in-frame clones and lacks some. The sample has around 500,000 clones, about 88% seen once. The material sequenced was PBMCs or T cells enriched from blood (not recorded which). The receptors originated from a woman aged 55-70 years who had recovered from COVID-19. The CDR3 runs from the conserved cysteine through the conserved F or W. The D gene is left open where the match is weak. Expanded clones are given a class, and other clones once, few, many or no size at all.

j_call,clone_size,v_call,d_call,cdr3_aa,cdr3_nt
TRBJ2-2,.,TRBV10-2,.,CALASGQNTGELFF,TGCGCCCTCGCCTCTGGACAGAACACCGGGGAGCTGTTTTTT
TRBJ2-6,.,TRBV19,.,CASTHGGAGANVLTF,TGTGCCAGTACCCACGGCGGGGCTGGGGCCAACGTCCTGACTTTC
TRBJ2-7,.,TRBV6-1,TRBD1,CASSEPTGHISYEQYF,TGTGCCAGCAGTGAGCCGACAGGGCACATCTCCTACGAGCAGTACTTC
TRBJ1-5,.,TRBV7-9,TRBD1,CASSSDRVRNQPQHF,TGTGCCAGCAGCTCCGACAGGGTTAGAAATCAGCCCCAGCATTTT
TRBJ1-3,.,TRBV6-1,.,CASSEGGRSSAGNTIYF,TGTGCCAGCAGTGAAGGAGGGAGGTCTAGCGCTGGAAACACCATATATTTT
TRBJ2-5,.,TRBV12-3/TRBV12-4,.,CASTPDNQETQYF,TGTGCCAGCACCCCGGACAACCAAGAGACCCAGTACTTC
TRBJ1-1,.,TRBV18,.,CASSPGAEAFF,TGTGCCAGCTCACCGGGCGCTGAAGCTTTCTTT
TRBJ2-5,.,TRBV4-1,TRBD2,CASSQDLVGTSGGALETQYF,TGCGCCAGCAGCCAAGATCTTGTGGGGACTAGCGGGGGGGCATTGGAGACCCAGTACTTC
TRBJ1-5,few,TRBV7-2,.,CASSLTDNQPQHF,TGTGCCAGCAGCTTGACAGACAATCAGCCCCAGCATTTT
TRBJ2-1,.,TRBV24-1,.,CATSDFRLSEQFF,TGTGCCACCAGTGATTTCAGGTTGAGTGAGCAGTTCTTC
TRBJ1-1,.,TRBV2,.,CASSERGNTEAFF,TGTGCCAGCAGCGAAAGGGGGAACACTGAAGCTTTCTTT
TRBJ1-2,.,TRBV19,.,CASSILQGHLNYGYTF,TGTGCCAGTAGTATCCTCCAGGGACACCTAAACTATGGCTACACCTTC
TRBJ1-1,once,TRBV24-1,TRBD1,CATKGQANTEAFF,TGTGCCACCAAGGGACAGGCAAACACTGAAGCTTTCTTT
TRBJ2-5,.,TRBV2,.,CASKENRQETQYF,TGTGCCAGCAAAGAGAACAGGCAAGAGACCCAGTACTTC
TRBJ1-1,.,TRBV6-5,.,CASRYRARDTEAFF,TGTGCCAGCAGATACAGGGCCAGGGACACTGAAGCTTTCTTT
TRBJ1-6,few,TRBV30,.,CAWSAVNNSPLHF,TGTGCCTGGAGTGCAGTTAACAATTCACCCCTCCACTTT
TRBJ1-6,.,TRBV5-1,.,CASSLSSERFSPLHF,TGCGCCAGCAGCTTGTCGTCTGAGAGATTTTCACCCCTCCACTTT
TRBJ2-7,.,TRBV15,TRBD1,CATSRAKGTGEEQYF,TGTGCCACCAGCAGAGCGAAAGGGACAGGGGAGGAGCAGTACTTC